The 13 T cell receptor beta chains in this list originate from one sample, sequenced in a study of early T cells in non-severe SARS-CoV-2 infection (dated by TCRdb to the early 2020s). Receptor libraries were prepared by 5' RACE. TCRdb shows the sequencer as NextSeq 500. Through fastp at Q25 and MiXCR, TCRdb rebuilt clones from the public reads, retaining in-frame beta chains. Each CDR3 protein appears once, grouped with its most common genes and DNA. Here the sample has some 71,000 distinct CDR3 sequences; roughly 9.5% occur a single time. 5.5% to 7% of the sample lies in the top ten. Sequenced material: whole blood. The source is an adult who was a healthcare worker with PCR-confirmed SARS-CoV-2 infection or an uninfected control (not recorded which).

In its sample, this clonotype was seen a few times. This chain connects TRBV15 to TRBJ1-5; D remains unclear. CDR1 and CDR2 from the germline V gene are LNHNV and YYDKDF (reference sequence). The CDR3 totals 14 residues. V was clipped by 1 base and J by 0 bases, with 4 bases between them. CDR3 sequence (DNA): TGTGCCACCAGCAGAGTTGATAGCAATCAGCCCCAGCATTTT. Translation: CATSRVDSNQPQHF.

This clonotype has a handful of counts. The CDR3 bases are TGTGCCAGCAGCCCAACGGGACCCATGAACACTGAAGCTTTCTTT. This encodes CASSPTGPMNTEAFF. The rearrangement links TRBV4-2 to TRBJ1-1; weak D call: TRBD1 (5 bases). The germline gives CDR1 LGHNA, CDR2 YNFKEQ. Between the trimmed V and J ends, which lost 4 bases and 0 bases, there was a span of 12 bases. The CDR3 is made up of 15 amino acids.

This clonotype turned up a few times. V gene TRBV29-1 combines with J gene TRBJ1-1; 7 positions agree with TRBD1. V shed 4 bases, J shed 5 bases, and the junction held 7 bases outside the gene matches. The CDR3 has 13 residues. Per germline, CDR1 SQVTM and CDR2 ANQGSEA. This CDR3 is CSVVERGQTEAFF. In DNA, the CDR3 is TGCAGCGTTGTTGAAAGGGGGCAGACTGAAGCTTTCTTT.

This clonotype was picked up many times. The J gene is TRBJ2-1, the V gene TRBV7-9; D not resolved. Trimming shortened V by 4 bases and J by 3 bases, and 25 bases separated the two germline ends. The CDR3 contains 19 residues. Germline V gene lookup returns CDR1 SEHNR and CDR2 FQNEAQ (reference sequence). The CDR3 loop is CASSSTKPISTTLYNEQFF. The CDR3 DNA sequence: TGTGCCAGCAGCTCTACAAAACCTATTTCAACCACCCTCTACAATGAGCAGTTCTTC.

This clonotype was detected ten times or more. The chain links TRBV7-9 to TRBJ2-2, with D possibly being TRBD1 (6 bases). Trimming cost V 1 base and J 4 bases, with 7 bases left between them. Germline CDR1 is SEHNR and CDR2 is FQNEAQ (reference sequence). The CDR3 loop spans 14 amino acids. CDR3 coding DNA: TGTGCCAGCAGCTTAGGACAGGCCACCGGGGAGCTGTTTTTT. It specifies CASSLGQATGELFF. Based on the CDR3 plus reference TRBV7-9 and TRBJ2-2, the full variable domain is DTGVSQNPRHKITKRGQNVTFRCDPISEHNRLYWYRQTLGQGPEFLTYFQNEAQLEKSRLLSDRFSAERPKGSFSTLEIQRTEQGDSAMYLCASSLGQATGELFFGEGSRLTVL.

This clonotype was picked up a small number of times. V gene TRBV20-1 combines with J gene TRBJ2-5, with 9 nucleotides matching TRBD2. Unmatched junction bases numbered 7, after V lost 0 bases and J lost 2 bases. This CDR3 contains 16 residues. Germline CDR1 is DFQATT and CDR2 is SNEGSKA (reference sequence). CDR3 loop: CSARDLSGSGQETQYF. CDR3 nucleotides: TGCAGTGCTAGAGACCTTAGCGGGAGTGGTCAAGAGACCCAGTACTTC.

This sequence joins TRBV18 and TRBJ2-6; 7 bases are shared with TRBD1. The trim removed 3 bases at V and 10 bases at J, leaving 12 bases unmatched. The CDR3 sequence is 16 residues long. Germline CDR1 and CDR2: KGHSH and LQKENI. CDR3 coding DNA: TGTGCCAGCTCACCCCTTGGACAGGAGCCATCTAACGTCCTGACTTTC. As protein: CASSPLGQEPSNVLTF.

This clonotype appeared many times. The rearrangement links TRBV5-8 to TRBJ1-6; 9 bases fit TRBD1. CDR1 is SGHTS, CDR2 YDEGEE, per germline. The trim removed 0 bases at V and 10 bases at J, leaving 5 bases unmatched. The CDR3 length is 15 residues. The CDR3 spells CASSLETGGQSPLHF. DNA of the CDR3: TGTGCCAGCAGCTTGGAAACAGGGGGCCAATCACCCCTCCACTTT.

Many counts were recorded for this clonotype. The chain carries TRBV20-1 and TRBJ2-6, with D unclear. The CDR3 has 12 residues. Germline lookup yields CDR1 DFQATT and CDR2 SNEGSKA (reference sequence). V was trimmed by 6 bases and J by 1 base, leaving 4 bases between them. The CDR3 nucleotides are TGCAGTGCAAAGTCTGGGGCCAACGTCCTGACTTTC. Residues: CSAKSGANVLTF.

A few counts support this clonotype. CDR3 nucleotide sequence: TGTGCCAGCAGCTTAGCTTTTTCAGATACGCAGTATTTT. This gives the protein CASSLAFSDTQYF. The V call is TRBV11-2, the J call TRBJ2-3; no firm D call. The CDR3 sequence is 13 residues long. Trimming left V 1 base short and J 4 bases short, with 6 bases between. Germline CDR1 reads SGHAT; CDR2 reads FQNNGV.

The table lists this clonotype with many counts. The J gene is TRBJ2-1, the V gene TRBV3-1; no clear D gene. Trimming shortened V by 4 bases and J by 9 bases, and 10 bases separated the two germline ends. Germline CDR1 reads LGHDT; CDR2 reads YNNKEL (reference sequence). The CDR3 length is 12 residues. The CDR3 spells CASSLTLGEQFF. The CDR3 region has the DNA TGTGCCAGCAGCCTCACACTTGGTGAGCAGTTCTTC.

This clonotype has at least ten counts. The V and J genes are TRBV24-1 and TRBJ2-3; tentatively, D is TRBD1 (5 bases). Germline CDR1 is KGHDR and CDR2 is SFDVKD. The CDR3 covers 14 residues. With 4 bases removed from V and 1 base from J, the gap between germline ends came to 8 bases. CDR3 sequence reads: CATSDRVRTDTQYF. DNA of the CDR3: TGTGCCACCAGTGACAGGGTCCGCACAGATACGCAGTATTTT.

The V gene is TRBV20-1, the J gene TRBJ2-7; perhaps D is TRBD1 or TRBD2 (6 bases each). The length of the CDR3 is 15 residues. Germline assignment: CDR1 DFQATT and CDR2 SNEGSKA (reference sequence). Trimming removed 6 bases at V and 3 bases at J, with 21 bases between. The CDR3 protein is CSAGGRGEINYEQYF. The CDR3 DNA follows: TGCAGTGCCGGAGGAAGGGGGGAGATTAACTACGAGCAGTACTTC.